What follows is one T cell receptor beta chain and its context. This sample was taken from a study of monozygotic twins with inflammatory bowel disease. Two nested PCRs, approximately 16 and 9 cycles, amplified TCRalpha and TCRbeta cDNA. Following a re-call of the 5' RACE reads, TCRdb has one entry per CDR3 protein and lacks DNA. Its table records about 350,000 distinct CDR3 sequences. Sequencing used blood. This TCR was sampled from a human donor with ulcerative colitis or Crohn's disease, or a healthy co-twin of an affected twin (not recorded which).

The CDR3 is CASSQGGPTKYNEQFF. V is TRBV14 and J is TRBJ2-1; the TCRdb D gene call, TRBD2, has no DNA to confirm it. Germline V gene data show CDR1 as SGHDN and CDR2 as FVKESK. CDR3 length equals 16 residues.